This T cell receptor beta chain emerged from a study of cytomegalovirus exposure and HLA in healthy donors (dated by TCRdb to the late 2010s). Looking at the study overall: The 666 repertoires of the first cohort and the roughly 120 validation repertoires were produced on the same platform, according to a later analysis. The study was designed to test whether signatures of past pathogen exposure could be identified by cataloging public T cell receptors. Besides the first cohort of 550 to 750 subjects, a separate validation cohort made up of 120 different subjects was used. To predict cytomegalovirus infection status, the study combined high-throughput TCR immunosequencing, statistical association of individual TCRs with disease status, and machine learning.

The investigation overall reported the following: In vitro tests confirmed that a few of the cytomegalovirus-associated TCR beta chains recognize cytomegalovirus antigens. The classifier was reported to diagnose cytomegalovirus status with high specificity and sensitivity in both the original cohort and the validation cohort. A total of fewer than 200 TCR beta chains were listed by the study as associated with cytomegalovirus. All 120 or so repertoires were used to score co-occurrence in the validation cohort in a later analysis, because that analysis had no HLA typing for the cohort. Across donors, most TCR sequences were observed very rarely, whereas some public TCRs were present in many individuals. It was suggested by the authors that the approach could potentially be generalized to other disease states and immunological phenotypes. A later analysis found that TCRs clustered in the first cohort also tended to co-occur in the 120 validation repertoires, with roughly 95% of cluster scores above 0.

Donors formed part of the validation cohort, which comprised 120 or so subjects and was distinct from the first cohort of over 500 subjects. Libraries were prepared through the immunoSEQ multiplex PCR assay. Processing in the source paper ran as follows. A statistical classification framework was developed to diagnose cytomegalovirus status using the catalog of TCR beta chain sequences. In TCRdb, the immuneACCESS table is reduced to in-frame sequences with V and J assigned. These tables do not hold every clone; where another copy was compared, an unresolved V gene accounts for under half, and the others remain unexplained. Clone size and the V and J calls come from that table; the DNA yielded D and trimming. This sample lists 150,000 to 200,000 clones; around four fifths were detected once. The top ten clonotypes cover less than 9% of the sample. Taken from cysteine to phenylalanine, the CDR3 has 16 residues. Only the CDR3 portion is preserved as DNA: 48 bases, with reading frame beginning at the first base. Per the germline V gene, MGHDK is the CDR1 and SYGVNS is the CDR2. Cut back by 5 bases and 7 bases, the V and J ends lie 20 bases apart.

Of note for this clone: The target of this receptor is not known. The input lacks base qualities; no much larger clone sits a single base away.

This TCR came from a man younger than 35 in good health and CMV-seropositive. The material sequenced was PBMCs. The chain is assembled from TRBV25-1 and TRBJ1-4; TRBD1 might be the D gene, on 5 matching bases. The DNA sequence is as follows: TGTGCCAGCAGTCAAGGGGCTAAAGCCCAGGGTGAAAAACTGTTTTTT. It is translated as CASSQGAKAQGEKLFF.